A single sample gave rise to the 30 T cell receptor beta chains below, sequenced in a study of cytomegalovirus exposure and HLA in healthy donors. The PCR contained 60 Vbeta and 13 Jbeta primers. Measured with immunoSEQ multiplex PCR; TCRdb has only the in-frame clones, and not every one. The data hold roughly 100,000 clones, with under 85% observed a single time. What was sequenced was PBMCs. All receptors come from a woman between 40 and 55 years old in good health and CMV-seronegative.

The rearrangement joins TRBV9 to TRBJ2-7; possible D gene TRBD2, 5 bases. The CDR3 is 13 amino acids. V lost 4 bases, J lost 0 bases, and 8 bases lay in between. The germline V gene has CDR1 SGDLS and CDR2 YYNGEE. CDR3 protein: CASSQSGSYEQYF. DNA of the CDR3: TGTGCCAGCAGCCAGAGCGGCTCCTACGAGCAGTACTTC.

The table lists this clone with a count of one. The rearrangement joins TRBV6-1 to TRBJ2-5, with 8 nucleotides matching TRBD1. The CDR3 length is 13 residues. CDR1 is MNHNS, CDR2 SASEGT, per germline. The trim removed 6 bases at V and 5 bases at J, leaving 5 bases unmatched. This chain's CDR3 is CASSFTGGETQYF. The CDR3 DNA reads as TGTGCCAGCAGCTTTACAGGGGGGGAGACCCAGTACTTC.

This chain links TRBV6-6 with TRBJ1-1; D may be TRBD1 (6 bases). CDR1 is MNHNY and CDR2 is SVGAGI in the germline V gene (reference sequence). V was shortened by 6 bases and J by 1 base, with 12 bases between the two germline ends. The CDR3 is 14 amino acids. The CDR3 nucleotides are TGTGCCAGCAGCCCCGGGGGGCAGAACACTGAAGCTTTCTTT. As protein: CASSPGGQNTEAFF.

The chain combines TRBV28 with TRBJ2-6; possibly TRBD2 for D (6 bases). This CDR3 comprises 19 residues. Germline V CDR1 and CDR2: MDHEN, SYDVKM. V shed 6 bases and J shed 0 bases, with 21 bases lying between them. The CDR3 DNA reads TGTGCCAGCAGCTCCCTGGCCCTAGCGCCCCGCTCTGGGGCCAACGTCCTGACTTTC. It specifies CASSSLALAPRSGANVLTF.

As regards this clone: Other DNA sequences in the same sample also yield this CDR3. V is TRBV11-3 and J is TRBJ2-1; 7 positions match TRBD1. The CDR3 extends over 14 amino acids. Per the germline V gene, CDR1 is SGHNT and CDR2 is YENEEA. J was trimmed by 6 bases and V by 1 base; bases with no gene match: 3. The CDR3 sequence: CASSLGQGGNEQFF. Here the CDR3 DNA reads TGTGCCAGCAGCTTAGGACAGGGTGGCAATGAGCAGTTCTTC.

This sequence joins TRBV5-3 and TRBJ2-2; D ambiguous. TRBV5-3 is recorded as an ORF, its role being uncertain. With 2 bases removed from V and 6 bases from J, the gap between germline ends came to 17 bases. The CDR3 loop spans 16 amino acids. This CDR3 is CARSLTSLERPGELFF. As DNA, the CDR3 is TGTGCCAGAAGCTTAACCTCACTGGAGCGTCCCGGGGAGCTGTTTTTT.

This clone was seen more than once but under ten times. Other DNA sequences from this sample encode an identical CDR3 as well. The chain recombines TRBV9 with TRBJ2-6, with 8 bases fitting TRBD2. Germline values: CDR1 SGDLS, CDR2 YYNGEE. The V and J ends lost 3 bases and 0 bases, in that order; junction bases with no gene match: 8. This CDR3 has 18 residues. The CDR3 reads CASSGRGAGVSGANVLTF. The CDR3 region has the DNA TGTGCCAGCAGCGGAAGGGGAGCGGGAGTCTCTGGGGCCAACGTCCTGACTTTC.

This chain connects TRBV7-9 to TRBJ2-4, with unresolved D. Germline V gives CDR1 SEHNR, CDR2 FQNEAQ (reference sequence). This CDR3 is built from 14 residues. V was trimmed by 3 bases and J by 2 bases, leaving 8 bases between them. CDR3 nucleotide sequence: TGTGCCAGCAGCTTCGGAGCAACCAAAAACATTCAGTACTTC. It specifies CASSFGATKNIQYF.

The rearrangement joins TRBV28 to TRBJ1-5, with 7 bases matching TRBD1. This CDR3 has 14 residues. Germline values: CDR1 MDHEN, CDR2 SYDVKM. J was trimmed by 7 bases and V by 7 bases; bases with no gene match: 10. The CDR3 nucleotides read TGTGCCAGCACCTATCACAGGGGCGAGCAGCCCCAGCATTTT. Residues: CASTYHRGEQPQHF.

The chain has TRBV21-1 and TRBJ2-5; no check of the table's D call, TRBD1, against the DNA was made. TRBV21-1 is tagged as a pseudogene. The CDR3 consists of 13 residues. This CDR3 is CSFGQGGEETQYF. The DNA for the CDR3 is TGTTCATTCGGACAGGGAGGGGAAGAGACCCAGTACTTC.

The V call is TRBV5-1, the J call TRBJ2-7; 7 nucleotides match TRBD1. Germline lookup yields CDR1 SGHRS and CDR2 YFSETQ. CDR3 length equals 18 residues. Trimming removed 1 base from V and 1 base from J; junction bases left unmatched: 14. CDR3 sequence: CASSLRPSLPGQSYEQYF. CDR3 nucleotide sequence: TGCGCCAGCAGCTTGAGACCCTCCCTCCCGGGACAGTCCTACGAGCAGTACTTC.

V and J are TRBV6-6 and TRBJ1-4, with a weak D call TRBD1 (6 bases). The V end lost 1 base, the J end lost 5 bases, and 8 bases lay between the germline ends. Germline CDR1 MNHNY, CDR2 SVGAGI (reference sequence). This CDR3 has 14 residues. CDR3 DNA: TGTGCCAGCAGTTACTGGCAGGGGAATGAAAAACTGTTTTTT. This codes for CASSYWQGNEKLFF.

Note on this clone: Additional DNA sequences in this sample encode the identical CDR3. This CDR3 reads CSVSDWVGSGANVLTF. The CDR3 coding sequence is TGCAGCGTTTCGGACTGGGTAGGGTCCGGGGCCAACGTCCTGACTTTC. The rearrangement uses TRBV29-1 and TRBJ2-6; possibly TRBD2 for D (5 bases). V lost 5 bases to trimming and J lost 4 bases, with 18 bases between them. CDR3 length equals 16 residues. In germline, CDR1 is SQVTM, CDR2 ANQGSEA. The full variable domain, completed using reference TRBV29-1 and TRBJ2-6, is SAVISQKPSRDICQRGTSLTIQCQVDSQVTMMFWYRQQPGQSLTLIATANQGSEATYESGFVIDKFPISRPNLTFSTLTVSNMSPEDSSIYLCSVSDWVGSGANVLTFGAGSRLTVL.

CDR3 sequence: CASSPGGGIDEQYF. In nucleotides, the CDR3 is TGTGCCAGTAGCCCTGGGGGGGGAATCGACGAGCAGTACTTC. The chain employs TRBV19 and TRBJ2-7; 7 nucleotides line up with TRBD2. Germline values: CDR1 LNHDA, CDR2 SQIVND (reference sequence). V lost 6 bases to trimming and J lost 5 bases; unmatched junction nucleotides: 10. This CDR3 comprises 14 residues.

This chain connects TRBV9 to TRBJ1-1; D may be TRBD1 (5 bases). The ends were cut back, 0 bases at V and 8 bases at J, with 14 bases in the middle. Germline loops: CDR1 SGDLS, CDR2 YYNGEE. CDR3 size: 14 residues. The CDR3 bases are TGTGCCAGCAGCGTAGGTGCACAGGCCCCAGAAGCTTTCTTT. Its protein is CASSVGAQAPEAFF. The whole variable domain, filled in from reference TRBV9 and TRBJ1-1, reads DSGVTQTPKHLITATGQRVTLRCSPRSGDLSVYWYQQSLDQGLQFLIQYYNGEERAKGNILERFSAQQFPDLHSELNLSSLELGDSALYFCASSVGAQAPEAFFGQGTRLTVV.

The chain combines TRBV19 with TRBJ2-3; 9 positions match TRBD2. CDR3 length equals 15 residues. CDR1 is LNHDA and CDR2 is SQIVND in the germline V gene (reference sequence). V gave up 4 bases and J gave up 6 bases; unmatched junction bases: 8. CDR3: CASSKAGTSMDTQYF. The CDR3 DNA is TGTGCCAGTAGTAAGGCCGGGACTAGCATGGATACGCAGTATTTT.

This chain links TRBV5-4 with TRBJ1-1; the D gene is possibly TRBD1 (6 bases). V lost 7 bases and J lost 2, with 18 bases in between. The CDR3 totals 15 residues. Germline V lookup: CDR1 SGHNT, CDR2 YYREEE (reference sequence). This chain's CDR3 is CASRDAGRGNTEAFF. The CDR3 bases are TGTGCCAGCCGGGATGCGGGCAGGGGAAACACTGAAGCTTTCTTT.

V and J are TRBV5-1 and TRBJ1-3; TRBD1 is a possible D gene (5 bases). Trimming left V 2 bases short and J 0 bases short, with 9 bases between. Germline-derived CDR1 and CDR2 are SGHRS and YFSETQ. This CDR3 has 15 amino acids. The CDR3 bases are TGCGCCAGCAGCTTAGGGGCCTCCTCTGGAAACACCATATATTTT. Its translation: CASSLGASSGNTIYF.

The rearrangement links TRBV6-6 to TRBJ2-7; 7 bases are shared with TRBD1. This CDR3 has 13 residues. The ends lost 7 bases at V and 4 bases at J; junction bases unmatched: 7. Germline-derived CDR1 and CDR2 are MNHNY and SVGAGI (reference sequence). The CDR3 reads CASTPGQTYEQYF. For the CDR3, the DNA is TGTGCCAGCACCCCGGGACAGACTTACGAGCAGTACTTC.

The genes are TRBV7-9 and TRBJ1-3, with 7 bases lining up with TRBD1. The trim removed 6 bases at V and 3 bases at J, leaving 8 bases unmatched. The CDR3 extends over 15 amino acids. Germline CDR1 and CDR2: SEHNR and FQNEAQ (reference sequence). CDR3 DNA: TGTGCCAGCAGTGAGACAGGGCTCGGTGGAAACACCATATATTTT. Translating it yields CASSETGLGGNTIYF.

This sequence joins TRBV27 and TRBJ2-7; 8 nucleotides line up with TRBD1. The CDR3 covers 15 residues. V trimming: 4 bases; J trimming: 2 bases; junction bases outside the gene matches: 7. Germline assignment: CDR1 MNHEY and CDR2 SMNVEV (reference sequence). The CDR3 sequence is CASSSQGEWAYEQYF. The CDR3 region has the DNA TGTGCCAGCAGTTCACAGGGGGAGTGGGCCTACGAGCAGTACTTC.

This chain uses TRBV6-6 with TRBJ2-3; 11 positions match TRBD2. This CDR3 spans 16 amino acids. Germline V gene lookup returns CDR1 MNHNY and CDR2 SVGAGI (reference sequence). The V segment lost 7 bases and the J segment 4 bases; nucleotides outside the gene matches: 10. CDR3 in DNA: TGTGCCAGCATAAATCGGCTAGCGGGAGGTCCAGATACGCAGTATTTT. This gives the protein CASINRLAGGPDTQYF.

V gene TRBV7-6 combines with J gene TRBJ1-5, with D uncertain. The germline CDR1 and CDR2 sequences are SGHVS and FNYEAQ. The CDR3 totals 14 residues. V dropped 1 base and J dropped 5 bases, with 9 bases sitting between them. The CDR3 coding sequence is TGTGCCAGCAGCTTAGTCCCCAGTGATCAGCCCCAGCATTTT. The encoded protein is CASSLVPSDQPQHF.

The chain couples TRBV4-3 to TRBJ1-5; the D is unclear. V shed 0 bases and J shed 4 bases, with 10 bases lying between them. The V gene's germline CDR1 is LGHNA and CDR2 YSLEER. The CDR3 has 15 residues. The CDR3 loop is CASSQDAWENQPQHF. The CDR3 nucleotides are TGCGCCAGCAGCCAAGATGCTTGGGAGAATCAGCCCCAGCATTTT.

The rearrangement joins TRBV5-1 to TRBJ2-3; TRBD1 is a possible D gene (6 bases). The ends were cut back, 0 bases at V and 1 base at J, with 12 bases in the middle. The CDR3 runs to 16 residues. The V gene's germline CDR1 is SGHRS and CDR2 YFSETQ. Written as DNA, the CDR3 is TGCGCCAGCAGCTTGGCCATGGACAGAGGCACAGATACGCAGTATTTT. Translation: CASSLAMDRGTDTQYF.

This clone was detected a few times. The chain has TRBV5-5 and TRBJ2-2; possible D gene TRBD1, 6 bases. Germline values: CDR1 SGHKS, CDR2 YYEKEE (reference sequence). Trimming took 3 bases from V and 4 from J, leaving 16 bases between them. CDR3 length equals 16 residues. CDR3 residues: CASSSWGLLGTGELFF. The CDR3 DNA reads as TGTGCCAGCAGCTCTTGGGGGCTGCTCGGCACCGGGGAGCTGTTTTTT.

The rearrangement joins TRBV7-8 to TRBJ1-2; D call uncertain. Trimming took off 1 base at V and 0 bases at J, with 9 bases between the two ends. Germline values: CDR1 SGHVS, CDR2 FQNEAQ. CDR3 length equals 15 residues. CDR3 amino acids: CASSLVQSPNYGYTF. CDR3 sequence (DNA): TGTGCCAGCAGCTTAGTCCAGTCACCTAACTATGGCTACACCTTC. The full variable domain, completed using reference TRBV7-8 and TRBJ1-2, is GAGVSQSPRYKVAKRGQDVALRCDPISGHVSLFWYQQALGQGPEFLTYFQNEAQLDKSGLPSDRFFAERPEGSVSTLKIQRTQQEDSAVYLCASSLVQSPNYGYTFGSGTRLTVV.

The CDR3 sequence is CAWSLAGGGNTIYF. CDR3 sequence (DNA): TGTGCCTGGTCCCTGGCCGGGGGAGGAAACACCATATATTTT. The chain carries TRBV30 and TRBJ1-3, with D possibly being TRBD1 (5 bases). CDR3 length: 14 amino acids. The germline V gene has CDR1 GTSNPN and CDR2 SVGIG (reference sequence). V was shortened by 5 bases and J by 4 bases, with 15 bases between the two germline ends. The whole variable domain, filled in from reference TRBV30 and TRBJ1-3, reads SQTIHQWPATLVQPVGSPLSLECTVEGTSNPNLYWYRQAAGRGLQLLFYSVGIGQISSEVPQNLSASRPQDRQFILSSKKLLLSDSGFYLCAWSLAGGGNTIYFGEGSWLTVV.

V and J are TRBV7-9 and TRBJ2-3; 7 bases map to TRBD1. Germline values: CDR1 SEHNR, CDR2 FQNEAQ (reference sequence). The length of the CDR3 is 15 residues. Unmatched junction bases numbered 7, after V lost 4 bases and J lost 3 bases. As DNA, the CDR3 is TGTGCCAGCAGCTACCCGGGACAGCGGACAGATACGCAGTATTTT. It translates to CASSYPGQRTDTQYF.

Only a few counts were recorded for this clone. The chain links TRBV7-8 to TRBJ1-5; 9 nucleotides match TRBD1. This CDR3 region has 16 residues. Germline V CDR1 and CDR2: SGHVS, FQNEAQ. V trimming: 1 base; J trimming: 7 bases; junction bases outside the gene matches: 8. Written as DNA, the CDR3 is TGTGCCAGCAGCTTAGGCGGGACAGGGACCGGGCAGCCCCAGCATTTT. Its protein product is CASSLGGTGTGQPQHF.